The present T cell receptor beta chain was sequenced within a study of early T cells in non-severe SARS-CoV-2 infection. Study-level background: Sequencing used unsorted whole-blood bulk RNA, so chains lack pairing.

CDR3 size: 16 residues. Germline V CDR1 and CDR2: KGHSH, LQKENI. V shed 0 bases and J 0 bases; nucleotides not matched to a gene: 0. A few counts support this clonotype. Individual cDNA molecules each received unique molecular identifiers attached to them. TCRdb called the 5' RACE reads again in MiXCR, with one record for every CDR3 protein. The table has some 71,000 distinct CDR3 sequences, approximately 10% seen once; the top ten hold about 6%. The receptor's source is an adult who was a healthcare worker with PCR-confirmed SARS-CoV-2 infection or an uninfected control (not recorded which). The chain couples TRBV18 to TRBJ2-2, with 8 bases aligning to TRBD2. This sample comprised whole blood, obtained at baseline. The CDR3 loop reads CASSPPAGANTGELFF. DNA for the CDR3: TGTGCCAGCTCACCACCAGCGGGGGCGAACACCGGGGAGCTGTTTTTT. Together with reference TRBV18 and TRBJ2-2, the CDR3 gives the full variable domain: NAGVMQNPRHLVRRRGQEARLRCSPMKGHSHVYWYRQLPEEGLKFMVYLQKENIIDESGMPKERFSAEFPKEGPSILRIQQVVRGDSAAYFCASSPPAGANTGELFFGEGSRLTVL.